The 32 T cell receptor beta chains below come from one sample, sequenced in a study of PD-L1 blockade in urothelial cancer. The time point here: pretreatment peripheral blood. This table comes from immunoSEQ multiplex PCR, and its TCRdb copy is limited to in-frame clones, with some not included. The repertoire holds some 45,000 clones, with about 88% as singletons. Sample: PBMCs, taken around atezolizumab (anti-PD-L1) treatment. These receptors were obtained from a donor aged 40 or over with urothelial cancer.

The chain recombines TRBV28 with TRBJ1-3, with 9 nucleotides matching TRBD1. The CDR3 has 16 residues. The V gene end was trimmed by 4 bases and the J gene end by 2 bases; junction bases not matched to a gene: 6. Germline V gives CDR1 MDHEN, CDR2 SYDVKM. In DNA form, the CDR3 reads TGTGCCAGCAGTTCACAGGGGGCGATAGCTGGAAACACCATATATTTT. It yields the protein CASSSQGAIAGNTIYF.

A note on this clone: At one boundary the junction diverges from the germline segment, which might be a read error. CDR3 region: CASSATYRDRGNF. CDR3 in DNA: TGTGCCAGCAGTGCTACCTATCGGGACAGGGGAAATTTC. V and J are TRBV2 and TRBJ2-7, with 10 nucleotides matching TRBD1. The CDR3 runs to 13 residues. Germline CDR1 reads SNHLY; CDR2 reads FYNNEI.

This clone was recorded only once. The chain combines TRBV9 with TRBJ2-1; a weak D match, TRBD2 (5 bases). The germline CDR1 and CDR2 sequences are SGDLS and YYNGEE. V was pared by 0 bases and J by 1 base, with 11 bases between. CDR3 length: 16 amino acids. DNA of the CDR3: TGTGCCAGCAGCGTAGGCCTCGGAGGTTCCTACAATGAGCAGTTCTTC. Encoded protein: CASSVGLGGSYNEQFF. Complete variable domain (other parts from reference TRBV9 and TRBJ2-1): DSGVTQTPKHLITATGQRVTLRCSPRSGDLSVYWYQQSLDQGLQFLIQYYNGEERAKGNILERFSAQQFPDLHSELNLSSLELGDSALYFCASSVGLGGSYNEQFFGPGTRLTVL.

CDR3 loop: CSVAVTNTEAFF. In nucleotides, the CDR3 is TGCAGCGTTGCGGTCACGAACACTGAAGCTTTCTTT. The chain has TRBV29-1 and TRBJ1-1; D gene ambiguous. The CDR3 spans 12 residues. Germline V CDR1 and CDR2: SQVTM, ANQGSEA. Trimming left V 4 bases short and J 1 base short, with 7 bases between. The whole variable domain, remainder taken from reference TRBV29-1 and TRBJ1-1, is SAVISQKPSRDICQRGTSLTIQCQVDSQVTMMFWYRQQPGQSLTLIATANQGSEATYESGFVIDKFPISRPNLTFSTLTVSNMSPEDSSIYLCSVAVTNTEAFFGQGTRLTVV.

This clone appeared a few times. This rearrangement joins TRBV6-6 to TRBJ2-7; D not resolved. Trimming left V 6 bases short and J 6 bases short, with 12 bases between. This CDR3 comprises 12 residues. Germline values: CDR1 MNHNY, CDR2 SVGAGI (reference sequence). CDR3 nucleotides: TGTGCCAGCAGGGCCCAGGTTGGCGAGCAGTACTTC. This gives the protein CASRAQVGEQYF.

The rearrangement uses TRBV2 and TRBJ2-7; D is unclear. Germline V gene sequence: CDR1 SNHLY, CDR2 FYNNEI. The CDR3 consists of 14 residues. V was cut by 7 bases and J by 6 bases, with 19 bases left in between. As DNA, the CDR3 is TGTGCCAGCACCTTTATGGGCTTATCTCCCGAGCAGTACTTC. It specifies CASTFMGLSPEQYF.

Only a few counts were recorded for this clone. The V and J genes are TRBV19 and TRBJ2-7; 7 nucleotides match TRBD1. The CDR3 covers 14 residues. CDR1 is LNHDA, CDR2 SQIVND, per germline (reference sequence). V shed 2 bases and J 9 bases; nucleotides not matched to a gene: 10. The CDR3 here is CASSIPGTAVRQYF. CDR3 in DNA: TGTGCCAGTAGTATACCCGGGACAGCAGTACGGCAGTACTTC.

This chain joins TRBV7-3 and TRBJ2-5; the match to TRBD2 covers 10 bases. The V gene end was trimmed by 5 bases and the J gene end by 4 bases; junction bases not matched to a gene: 7. Germline assignment: CDR1 SGHTA and CDR2 FQGTGA. The CDR3 length is 15 residues. For the CDR3, the DNA is TGTGCCAGCAGCCCTAGCGGGAGACTGGGAGAGACCCAGTACTTC. As protein: CASSPSGRLGETQYF.

The V call is TRBV15, the J call TRBJ2-7; TRBD2 agrees at 7 bases. The CDR3 spans 13 residues. V shed 1 base, J shed 6 bases, and the junction held 3 bases outside the gene matches. The V gene's germline CDR1 is LNHNV and CDR2 YYDKDF (reference sequence). The CDR3 loop is CATSRAGGFEQYF. The CDR3 DNA reads as TGTGCCACCAGCAGAGCGGGGGGTTTCGAGCAGTACTTC.

The chain is built from TRBV9 and TRBJ1-2, with a possible D match to TRBD1 (5 bases). The CDR3 totals 16 residues. In germline, CDR1 is SGDLS, CDR2 YYNGEE. Deletions cut 4 bases from V and 4 bases from J, with 20 bases between. DNA of the CDR3: TGTGCCAGCAGCCCCGACCCGTACCTTACAGGCTATGGCTACACCTTC. This translates into CASSPDPYLTGYGYTF.

This clone was recorded only once. In DNA, the CDR3 is TGTGCCAGCTCCCCGGGACTAGCGGGAGTGGGTGAGCAGTTCTTC. Its protein is CASSPGLAGVGEQFF. The chain links TRBV18 to TRBJ2-1; TRBD2 matches 14 bases. In germline, CDR1 is KGHSH, CDR2 LQKENI. Trimming took 6 bases from V and 9 from J; bases not matched to a gene: 7. This CDR3 is 15 amino acids long.

The chain couples TRBV5-5 to TRBJ2-5; 9 positions match TRBD1. The V gene's germline CDR1 is SGHKS and CDR2 YYEKEE (reference sequence). The CDR3 extends over 14 amino acids. The V segment lost 4 bases and the J segment 4 bases; nucleotides outside the gene matches: 5. The CDR3 sequence: CASSITGGAETQYF. The CDR3 nucleotides are TGTGCCAGCAGCATTACAGGGGGCGCAGAGACCCAGTACTTC.

V and J are TRBV19 and TRBJ2-2, with D possibly matching TRBD1 (5 bases). The CDR3 consists of 15 residues. Per germline, CDR1 LNHDA and CDR2 SQIVND (reference sequence). With 7 bases removed from V and 1 base from J, the gap between germline ends came to 13 bases. DNA of the CDR3: TGTGCCAGTACGGGTCTAACAGGGAACACCGGGGAGCTGTTTTTT. Residues: CASTGLTGNTGELFF.

This chain joins TRBV11-1 and TRBJ2-7, with D maybe TRBD2 (6 bases). From germline, CDR1 is SGHAT and CDR2 FQDESV (reference sequence). There are 16 residues in the CDR3. The V gene lost 2 bases and the J gene lost 2 bases, with 16 bases spanning the gap. CDR3 DNA: TGTGCCAGCAGCTTATCGTTAGCGGAGGCCGCCTACGAGCAGTACTTC. Its protein product is CASSLSLAEAAYEQYF.

V gene TRBV11-2 combines with J gene TRBJ2-3; TRBD2 agrees at 13 bases. Trimming at V came to 3 bases and at J to 0 bases, leaving 9 bases not matched to a gene. The CDR3 is 19 amino acids. Germline loops: CDR1 SGHAT, CDR2 FQNNGV. The chain's CDR3 is CASSFLQGLAGPSTDTQYF. As DNA, the CDR3 is TGTGCCAGCAGCTTCCTACAGGGACTAGCGGGACCTAGCACAGATACGCAGTATTTT.

The V call is TRBV4-1, the J call TRBJ1-5; TRBD1 matches at 9 bases. V dropped 6 bases and J dropped 9; count of bases not matched to a gene: 12. This CDR3 spans 15 amino acids. CDR1 and CDR2 (germline): MGHRA, YSYEKL. This CDR3 is CASSLRTGANVPQHF. The DNA for the CDR3 is TGCGCCAGCAGTCTACGGACAGGGGCCAATGTGCCCCAGCATTTT.

V is TRBV19 and J is TRBJ2-7; D may be TRBD1 (6 bases). The ends were cut back, 5 bases at V and 5 bases at J, with 19 bases in the middle. Germline V lookup: CDR1 LNHDA, CDR2 SQIVND (reference sequence). This CDR3 contains 15 residues. CDR3 sequence: CASSPPTGTQDEQYF. CDR3 sequence (DNA): TGTGCCAGTAGTCCGCCGACAGGTACACAAGACGAGCAGTACTTC. The whole variable domain, filled in from reference TRBV19 and TRBJ2-7, reads DGGITQSPKYLFRKEGQNVTLSCEQNLNHDAMYWYRQDPGQGLRLIYYSQIVNDFQKGDIAEGYSVSREKKESFPLTVTSAQKNPTAFYLCASSPPTGTQDEQYFGPGTRLTVT.

This rearrangement joins TRBV19 to TRBJ1-5; D is ambiguous. V was clipped by 4 bases and J by 3 bases, with 10 bases between them. CDR1 is LNHDA, CDR2 SQIVND, per germline (reference sequence). There are 14 residues in the CDR3. CDR3 nucleotide sequence: TGTGCCAGTAGTAGGGAGGTCCCCAATCAGCCCCAGCATTTT. This gives the protein CASSREVPNQPQHF.

The genes are TRBV9 and TRBJ2-7; 13 positions match TRBD2. Looked up from germline, CDR1 is SGDLS and CDR2 is YYNGEE. Trimming at V came to 3 bases and at J to 3 bases, leaving 9 bases not matched to a gene. The length of the CDR3 is 17 residues. CDR3 DNA: TGTGCCAGCAGCGATGGGACTAGCGGGACAAGAAACTACGAGCAGTACTTC. This translates into CASSDGTSGTRNYEQYF.

The chain joins TRBV16 to TRBJ1-4, with D unresolved. The CDR3 length is 15 residues. The V gene lost 5 bases and the J gene lost 0 bases, with 10 bases spanning the gap. Germline V CDR1 and CDR2: KGHSY, FQNENV. The CDR3 sequence: CASSGNRATNEKLFF. Here the CDR3 DNA reads TGTGCCAGCAGCGGCAACAGAGCAACTAATGAAAAACTGTTTTTT.

This clone appeared once. This rearrangement joins TRBV11-2 to TRBJ2-3; a possible D gene is TRBD2 (7 bases). The CDR3 has 19 residues. The germline CDR1 and CDR2 sequences are SGHAT and FQNNGV. V lost 1 base to trimming and J lost 0 bases, with 20 bases between them. The CDR3 DNA follows: TGTGCCAGCAGCTTAGTAGGGGGGGGACTCGGCACTAGCACAGATACGCAGTATTTT. Translation: CASSLVGGGLGTSTDTQYF.

The chain uses TRBV9 and TRBJ1-1; D remains ambiguous. The V and J ends lost 3 bases and 1 base respectively, with 10 bases between them. CDR3 length: 14 residues. Germline CDR1 is SGDLS and CDR2 is YYNGEE. The CDR3 here is CASSARLTNTEAFF. The CDR3 bases are TGTGCCAGCAGCGCCAGACTCACGAACACTGAAGCTTTCTTT. Variable domain in full (rest from reference TRBV9 and TRBJ1-1): DSGVTQTPKHLITATGQRVTLRCSPRSGDLSVYWYQQSLDQGLQFLIQYYNGEERAKGNILERFSAQQFPDLHSELNLSSLELGDSALYFCASSARLTNTEAFFGQGTRLTVV.

The gene calls are TRBV5-4 and TRBJ2-3, with D unresolved. The CDR3 consists of 15 residues. Germline V gene lookup returns CDR1 SGHNT and CDR2 YYREEE (reference sequence). V lost 4 bases and J lost 1, with 13 bases in between. The DNA of the CDR3 is TGTGCCAGCAGCAGAGTCCTTAGTGGCACAGATACGCAGTATTTT. Encoded protein: CASSRVLSGTDTQYF. Based on the CDR3 plus reference TRBV5-4 and TRBJ2-3, the full variable domain is ETGVTQSPTHLIKTRGQQVTLRCSSQSGHNTVSWYQQALGQGPQFIFQYYREEENGRGNFPPRFSGLQFPNYSSELNVNALELDDSALYLCASSRVLSGTDTQYFGPGTRLTVL.

The rearrangement links TRBV28 to TRBJ1-1; D possibly corresponds to TRBD1 (6 bases). Per the germline V gene, CDR1 is MDHEN and CDR2 is SYDVKM. V was shortened by 7 bases and J by 3 bases, with 18 bases between the two germline ends. The CDR3 runs 15 residues. The CDR3 sequence is CASTLGGPPDTEAFF. The CDR3, as DNA: TGTGCCAGCACCCTGGGGGGGCCCCCGGACACTGAAGCTTTCTTT.

The CDR3 protein is CASSRGMETQYF. Written as DNA, the CDR3 is TGTGCCAGCAGCAGGGGGATGGAGACCCAGTACTTC. This sequence joins TRBV5-4 and TRBJ2-5, with a tentative D call TRBD1 (6 bases). CDR3 length: 12 amino acids. Trimming took 4 bases from V and 5 from J, leaving 9 bases between them. Germline loops: CDR1 SGHNT, CDR2 YYREEE (reference sequence).

The chain joins TRBV18 to TRBJ2-1; possibly TRBD1 for D (5 bases). The germline CDR1 and CDR2 sequences are KGHSH and LQKENI. The ends were cut back, 3 bases at V and 9 bases at J, with 15 bases in the middle. The CDR3 spans 14 residues. The CDR3 DNA is TGTGCCAGCTCACCGCTTGACAGTTTAGTTGAGCAGTTCTTC. It translates to CASSPLDSLVEQFF.

The CDR3 sequence is CASSLDLATLQETQYF. The DNA of the CDR3 is TGTGCCAGCAGCTTAGATCTGGCAACCCTCCAAGAGACCCAGTACTTC. The genes are TRBV11-2 and TRBJ2-5; D not resolved. Germline assignment: CDR1 SGHAT and CDR2 FQNNGV. V lost 0 bases, J lost 1 base, and 12 bases lay in between. The CDR3 has 16 amino acids.

The rearrangement uses TRBV6-5 and TRBJ2-3, with 10 nucleotides matching TRBD1. Germline lookup yields CDR1 MNHEY and CDR2 SVGAGI. CDR3 size: 15 residues. The V and J ends lost 8 bases and 4 bases, in that order; junction bases with no gene match: 9. The CDR3 DNA follows: TGTGCCAGCCGATACGGGGGGACAGGGGCAGATACGCAGTATTTT. The encoded protein is CASRYGGTGADTQYF.

The J gene is TRBJ2-7, the V gene TRBV27, with 8 bases identical to TRBD1. The CDR3 has 15 residues. Germline lookup yields CDR1 MNHEY and CDR2 SMNVEV (reference sequence). The trim removed 0 bases at V and 0 bases at J, leaving 1 base unmatched. The CDR3 loop is CASSLSGTGSYEQYF. CDR3 DNA sequence: TGTGCCAGCAGTTTATCGGGGACAGGCTCCTACGAGCAGTACTTC.

The chain has TRBV7-9 and TRBJ2-5, with 9 bases that match TRBD2. V was clipped by 5 bases and J by 0 bases; unmatched bases: 10. The CDR3 loop spans 17 amino acids. Germline CDR1 reads SEHNR; CDR2 reads FQNEAQ (reference sequence). The CDR3 spells CASSPQGLALNQETQYF. CDR3 DNA: TGTGCCAGCAGCCCCCAGGGACTAGCACTAAACCAAGAGACCCAGTACTTC. Full variable domain (remainder filled in from reference TRBV7-9 and TRBJ2-5): DTGVSQNPRHKITKRGQNVTFRCDPISEHNRLYWYRQTLGQGPEFLTYFQNEAQLEKSRLLSDRFSAERPKGSFSTLEIQRTEQGDSAMYLCASSPQGLALNQETQYFGPGTRLLVL.

The chain recombines TRBV7-9 with TRBJ2-7; D is ambiguous. The V end was cut by 2 bases, the J end by 2 bases, with 4 bases between. There are 12 residues in the CDR3. The germline CDR1 and CDR2 sequences are SEHNR and FQNEAQ (reference sequence). The CDR3 here is CASSLLAYEQYF. The CDR3 bases are TGTGCCAGCAGCTTATTAGCCTACGAGCAGTACTTC.

This chain links TRBV19 with TRBJ2-3; 11 bases agree with TRBD2. V was pared by 6 bases and J by 5 bases, with 4 bases of the junction left unmatched. This CDR3 has 14 amino acids. Germline V gene lookup returns CDR1 LNHDA and CDR2 SQIVND (reference sequence). The CDR3 DNA reads TGTGCCAGTAGGCGTAGCGGGGGGGGAGATACGCAGTATTTT. Translation gives CASRRSGGGDTQYF. The whole variable domain, filled in from reference TRBV19 and TRBJ2-3, reads DGGITQSPKYLFRKEGQNVTLSCEQNLNHDAMYWYRQDPGQGLRLIYYSQIVNDFQKGDIAEGYSVSREKKESFPLTVTSAQKNPTAFYLCASRRSGGGDTQYFGPGTRLTVL.